Below, 10 T cell receptor beta chains from the same sample are listed, as sequenced in a study of blood T cell repertoires in COVID-19. Clones were sequenced by immunoSEQ multiplex PCR, and TCRdb holds only the in-frame ones, with some missing. The sample contains fewer than 80,000 clones, approximately 78% of which appear only once. The source material was peripheral blood. All receptors come from an elderly woman with acute or convalescent COVID-19.

The chain joins TRBV4-1 to TRBJ1-2, with 12 nucleotides matching TRBD1. This CDR3 spans 18 amino acids. Germline V gene sequence: CDR1 MGHRA, CDR2 YSYEKL. The V segment lost 4 bases and the J segment 2 bases; nucleotides outside the gene matches: 11. In DNA form, the CDR3 reads TGCGCCAGCAGCCGGTCCAGTGGGGGGACAGGGGGCAACTATGGCTACACCTTC. Translated: CASSRSSGGTGGNYGYTF.

This clone was detected once. This chain joins TRBV9 and TRBJ2-1; 9 nucleotides align to TRBD2. The CDR3 sequence is 15 residues long. J gave up 5 bases and V 4 bases, and 7 bases lay outside the gene matches. The germline V gene has CDR1 SGDLS and CDR2 YYNGEE. CDR3 in amino acids: CASSSSGGPDNEQFF. The CDR3 nucleotides read TGTGCCAGCAGCTCGAGCGGGGGGCCCGACAATGAGCAGTTCTTC. The full variable domain, its missing parts supplied by reference TRBV9 and TRBJ2-1, is DSGVTQTPKHLITATGQRVTLRCSPRSGDLSVYWYQQSLDQGLQFLIQYYNGEERAKGNILERFSAQQFPDLHSELNLSSLELGDSALYFCASSSSGGPDNEQFFGPGTRLTVL.

The V gene is TRBV7-8, the J gene TRBJ2-5, with D possibly being TRBD2 (5 bases). Trimming shortened V by 1 base and J by 5 bases, and 11 bases separated the two germline ends. Germline values: CDR1 SGHVS, CDR2 FQNEAQ. There are 14 residues in the CDR3. For the CDR3, the DNA is TGTGCCAGCAGCTTAGGGACTGCAGGCGAGACCCAGTACTTC. Translated, it gives CASSLGTAGETQYF.

The chain is built from TRBV18 and TRBJ2-6; D possibly corresponds to TRBD1 (6 bases). In germline, CDR1 is KGHSH, CDR2 LQKENI. CDR3 length: 18 residues. Trimming cost V 5 bases and J 0 bases, with 17 bases left between them. The CDR3 sequence: CASSNPGDTTSGANVLTF. The CDR3, as DNA: TGTGCCAGCTCAAATCCAGGGGACACAACCTCTGGGGCCAACGTCCTGACTTTC.

The V gene is TRBV7-9, the J gene TRBJ1-2, with D unclear. Per germline, CDR1 SEHNR and CDR2 FQNEAQ (reference sequence). The CDR3 sequence is 12 residues long. Trimming pared 2 bases from V and 5 bases from J, leaving 6 bases between. The CDR3 is CASSLQAYGYTF. Written as DNA, the CDR3 is TGTGCCAGCAGCTTACAGGCATATGGCTACACCTTC.

This chain connects TRBV9 to TRBJ2-1, with D possibly being TRBD2 (6 bases). Trimming left V 0 bases short and J 15 bases short, with 16 bases between. Germline lookup yields CDR1 SGDLS and CDR2 YYNGEE. The CDR3 extends over 13 amino acids. CDR3 in amino acids: CASSVEAGGLSFF. The CDR3 DNA is TGTGCCAGCAGCGTAGAAGCGGGCGGCCTTTCGTTCTTC. The variable domain in full, with the rest retrieved from reference TRBV9 and TRBJ2-1, is DSGVTQTPKHLITATGQRVTLRCSPRSGDLSVYWYQQSLDQGLQFLIQYYNGEERAKGNILERFSAQQFPDLHSELNLSSLELGDSALYFCASSVEAGGLSFFGPGTRLTVL.

V usage is TRBV7-9 and J usage is TRBJ1-2, with 7 bases fitting TRBD1. Germline-derived CDR1 and CDR2 are SEHNR and FQNEAQ (reference sequence). CDR3 length equals 15 residues. V gave up 5 bases and J gave up 0 bases; unmatched junction bases: 6. The CDR3: CASSPGDSSNYGYTF. The CDR3 DNA reads TGTGCCAGCAGCCCCGGGGACAGTTCTAACTATGGCTACACCTTC. The whole variable domain, filled in from reference TRBV7-9 and TRBJ1-2, reads DTGVSQNPRHKITKRGQNVTFRCDPISEHNRLYWYRQTLGQGPEFLTYFQNEAQLEKSRLLSDRFSAERPKGSFSTLEIQRTEQGDSAMYLCASSPGDSSNYGYTFGSGTRLTVV.

This chain connects TRBV5-1 to TRBJ2-5, with 12 bases identical to TRBD2. CDR1 and CDR2 (germline): SGHRS, YFSETQ. Trimming removed 5 bases from V and 2 bases from J; junction bases left unmatched: 7. The CDR3 has 16 amino acids. The CDR3 region is CASSNYGLAGQETQYF. For the CDR3, the DNA is TGCGCCAGCAGTAATTACGGACTAGCGGGGCAAGAGACCCAGTACTTC.

In its sample, this clone was seen once. The rearrangement joins TRBV3-1 (or the pseudogene TRBV3-2) to TRBJ2-3; unclear D gene. This CDR3 is built from 14 residues. The V end was cut by 0 bases, the J end by 10 bases, with 14 bases between. Looked up from germline, CDR1 is LGHDT and CDR2 is YNNKEL (reference sequence). The DNA for the CDR3 is TGTGCCAGCAGCCAAGATACCCACGCGAATCCGCAGTATTTT. Its protein is CASSQDTHANPQYF.

This chain links TRBV19 with TRBJ2-5, with D possibly being TRBD2 (6 bases). The germline V and J ends were trimmed by 4 bases and 5 bases, with 11 bases remaining between them. Germline lookup yields CDR1 LNHDA and CDR2 SQIVND (reference sequence). The CDR3 runs 13 residues. CDR3 sequence (DNA): TGTGCCAGTAGTACGACTAGATTGGAGACCCAGTACTTC. Its protein product is CASSTTRLETQYF.